A single sample gave rise to the 16 T cell receptor beta chains below, sequenced in a study of T cell responses to AZD1222 COVID-19 vaccine. Assay used: immunoSEQ multiplex PCR; TCRdb lists only in-frame clones, some missing. Altogether 200,000 or so clones are present, 94% being singletons, with the ten largest covering roughly 9.8%. The starting material was peripheral blood, obtained on day 0 of AZD1222 vaccination. These receptors originate from an adult in good health.

The V gene is TRBV4-1, the J gene TRBJ2-7; D unresolved. V was clipped by 4 bases and J by 0 bases, with 16 bases between them. The germline V gene has CDR1 MGHRA and CDR2 YSYEKL. This CDR3 has 16 amino acids. CDR3 DNA: TGCGCCAGCAGCCCTTCCGACGGAAGGAGCTCCTACGAGCAGTACTTC. The encoded protein is CASSPSDGRSSYEQYF.

V is TRBV10-3 and J is TRBJ1-6; D is uncertain. Between the trimmed V and J ends, which lost 3 bases and 4 bases, there was a span of 10 bases. CDR3 length: 15 amino acids. Germline CDR1 ENHRY, CDR2 SYGVKD. CDR3 nucleotides: TGTGCCATCAGTGACGGCCGCGCTTATAATTCACCCCTCCACTTT. Translated: CAISDGRAYNSPLHF.

The chain joins TRBV27 to TRBJ1-1, with a tentative D call TRBD1 (6 bases). Germline loops: CDR1 MNHEY, CDR2 SMNVEV (reference sequence). Trimming pared 6 bases from V and 5 bases from J, leaving 13 bases between. The CDR3 runs to 13 residues. This CDR3 reads CASRDRSRTEAFF. In nucleotides, the CDR3 is TGTGCCAGCAGGGACAGATCGAGGACTGAAGCTTTCTTT.

The V call is TRBV6-6, the J call TRBJ1-3, with D hard to call. Between the trimmed V and J ends, which lost 10 bases and 0 bases, there was a span of 10 bases. Germline V lookup: CDR1 MNHNY, CDR2 SVGAGI (reference sequence). The CDR3 contains 13 residues. The CDR3 nucleotides are TGTGCCACTTCCTTGGGCTCTGGAAACACCATATATTTT. Protein sequence: CATSLGSGNTIYF.

This chain joins TRBV9 and TRBJ2-1, with 12 bases matching TRBD2. The CDR3 is made up of 18 amino acids. CDR1 is SGDLS, CDR2 YYNGEE, per germline. Trimming at V came to 0 bases and at J to 7 bases, leaving 11 bases not matched to a gene. The CDR3, as DNA: TGTGCCAGCAGCGTAGGACTAGCGGGAGAGTTACGCCGGAATGAGCAGTTCTTC. Amino acid sequence: CASSVGLAGELRRNEQFF. Complete variable domain (other parts from reference TRBV9 and TRBJ2-1): DSGVTQTPKHLITATGQRVTLRCSPRSGDLSVYWYQQSLDQGLQFLIQYYNGEERAKGNILERFSAQQFPDLHSELNLSSLELGDSALYFCASSVGLAGELRRNEQFFGPGTRLTVL.

The CDR3 reads CASSALAGPREQFF. In nucleotides, the CDR3 is TGTGCCAGCAGTGCGCTAGCGGGACCCCGTGAGCAGTTCTTC. This chain joins TRBV7-3 and TRBJ2-1; TRBD2 matches at 9 bases. The CDR3 has 14 residues. Germline CDR1 SGHTA, CDR2 FQGTGA. Trimming at V came to 6 bases and at J to 9 bases, leaving 9 bases not matched to a gene.

The chain recombines TRBV5-1 with TRBJ2-1, with unresolved D. This CDR3 comprises 13 residues. Germline assignment: CDR1 SGHRS and CDR2 YFSETQ. Trimming stripped 0 bases from V and 3 bases from J, with 4 bases between. The CDR3 coding sequence is TGCGCCAGCAGCTTGGGGAGCTACAATGAGCAGTTCTTC. It specifies CASSLGSYNEQFF. Drawing the rest from reference TRBV5-1 and TRBJ2-1, the complete variable domain is KAGVTQTPRYLIKTRGQQVTLSCSPISGHRSVSWYQQTPGQGLQFLFEYFSETQRNKGNFPGRFSGRQFSNSRSEMNVSTLELGDSALYLCASSLGSYNEQFFGPGTRLTVL.

The J gene is TRBJ2-7, the V gene TRBV5-6, with 8 bases lining up with TRBD2. The length of the CDR3 is 15 residues. The germline V gene encodes CDR1 SGHDT and CDR2 YYEEEE. The V and J ends lost 4 bases and 2 bases, in that order; junction bases with no gene match: 8. The CDR3 reads CASSPGAGGPYEQYF. The DNA of the CDR3 is TGTGCCAGCAGCCCGGGGGCGGGAGGACCCTACGAGCAGTACTTC. Full variable domain (missing parts from reference TRBV5-6 and TRBJ2-7): DAGVTQSPTHLIKTRGQQVTLRCSPKSGHDTVSWYQQALGQGPQFIFQYYEEEERQRGNFPDRFSGHQFPNYSSELNVNALLLGDSALYLCASSPGAGGPYEQYFGPGTRLTVT.

V gene TRBV11-2 combines with J gene TRBJ1-3, with TRBD1 as a possible D gene (5 bases). V lost 5 bases and J lost 0, with 11 bases in between. Germline assignment: CDR1 SGHAT and CDR2 FQNNGV. The CDR3 spans 15 residues. The CDR3 loop reads CASSPGRPSGNTIYF. The DNA of the CDR3 is TGTGCCAGCAGCCCGGGGCGGCCCTCTGGAAACACCATATATTTT.

V gene TRBV14 combines with J gene TRBJ1-4; TRBD1 might be the D (6 bases). This CDR3 is 15 amino acids long. Germline assignment: CDR1 SGHDN and CDR2 FVKESK. With 4 bases removed from V and 7 bases from J, the gap between germline ends came to 16 bases. CDR3 nucleotide sequence: TGTGCCAGCAGCCGCCTCGGGGGGCAGGGTGAAAAACTGTTTTTT. Translation: CASSRLGGQGEKLFF.

This chain connects TRBV28 to TRBJ1-1; D gene unclear. The germline gives CDR1 MDHEN, CDR2 SYDVKM. Trimming shortened V by 5 bases and J by 0 bases, and 13 bases separated the two germline ends. The CDR3 runs to 15 residues. CDR3 amino acids: CASSPKLIMNTEAFF. The CDR3 DNA is TGTGCCAGCAGTCCCAAACTAATCATGAACACTGAAGCTTTCTTT.

The chain's CDR3 is CASSLTGSNQPQHF. The CDR3 region has the DNA TGCGCCAGCAGCCTGACAGGCTCCAATCAGCCCCAGCATTTT. The chain recombines TRBV5-1 with TRBJ1-5, with D possibly being TRBD1 (6 bases). The CDR3 length is 14 residues. V was pared by 4 bases and J by 3 bases, with 11 bases between. CDR1 and CDR2 (germline): SGHRS, YFSETQ.

The V call is TRBV7-8, the J call TRBJ2-2; no clear D. CDR1 and CDR2 from the germline V gene are SGHVS and FQNEAQ. The CDR3 is made up of 14 amino acids. Trimming removed 2 bases at V and 3 bases at J, with 7 bases between. The CDR3 loop reads CASSLPAYTGELFF. The CDR3 coding sequence is TGTGCCAGCAGCTTACCGGCCTACACCGGGGAGCTGTTTTTT.

This chain connects TRBV9 to TRBJ1-3; D is unclear. There are 19 residues in the CDR3. Per germline, CDR1 SGDLS and CDR2 YYNGEE. V gave up 0 bases and J gave up 1 base, with 20 bases separating them. The CDR3, as DNA: TGTGCCAGCAGCGTAGATCTGGGTGCGGCAGGTCCTTCTGGAAACACCATATATTTT. Translation gives CASSVDLGAAGPSGNTIYF.

The V call is TRBV14, the J call TRBJ1-4, with D maybe TRBD1 (5 bases). Deletions cut 3 bases from V and 14 bases from J, with 13 bases between. The germline gives CDR1 SGHDN, CDR2 FVKESK. This CDR3 has 12 residues. DNA of the CDR3: TGTGCCAGCAGCCAGATGCCGGGACCCCTGTTTTTT. It is translated as CASSQMPGPLFF.

The V gene is TRBV7-8, the J gene TRBJ2-2, with D perhaps matching TRBD1 or TRBD2 (5 bases each). Looked up from germline, CDR1 is SGHVS and CDR2 is FQNEAQ. Trimming removed 4 bases at V and 4 bases at J, with 22 bases between. This CDR3 comprises 18 residues. Here the CDR3 reads CASSSPEGGGQGTGELFF. The CDR3 nucleotides are TGTGCCAGCAGCTCCCCTGAAGGTGGGGGTCAGGGCACCGGGGAGCTGTTTTTT.